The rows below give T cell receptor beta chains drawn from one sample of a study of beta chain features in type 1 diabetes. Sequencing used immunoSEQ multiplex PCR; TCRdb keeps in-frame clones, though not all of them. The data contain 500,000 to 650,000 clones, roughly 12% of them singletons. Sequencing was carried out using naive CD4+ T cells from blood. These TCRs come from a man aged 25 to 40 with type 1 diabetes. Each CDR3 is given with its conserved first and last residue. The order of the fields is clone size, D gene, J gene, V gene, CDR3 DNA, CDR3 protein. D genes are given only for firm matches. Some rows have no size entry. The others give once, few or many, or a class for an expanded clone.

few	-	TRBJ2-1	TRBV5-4	TGTGCCAGCAGCCCCAAGGACCCGAATGAGCAGTTCTTC	CASSPKDPNEQFF
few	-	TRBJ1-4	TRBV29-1	TGCAGCGTGATCTGGGGGGCGGATGAAAAACTGTTTTTT	CSVIWGADEKLFF
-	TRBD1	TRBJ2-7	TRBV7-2	TGTGCCAGCAGCTACAAGCCGGGACAGGGCTACGAGCAGTACTTC	CASSYKPGQGYEQYF
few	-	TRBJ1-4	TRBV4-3	TGCGCCAGCAGCCAAGAGGAACAGTATAATGAAAAACTGTTTTTT	CASSQEEQYNEKLFF
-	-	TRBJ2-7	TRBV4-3	TGCGCCAGCAGCCAAGAAAGGATGGGGAGCGAGCAGTACTTC	CASSQERMGSEQYF
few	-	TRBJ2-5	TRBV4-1	TGCGCCAGCAGCCTTAGTGGACACTACCAAGAGACCCAGTACTTC	CASSLSGHYQETQYF
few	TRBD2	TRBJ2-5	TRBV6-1	TGTGCCAGCAGTGTAGGACTAGCGGGGGGCACCCAAGAGACCCAGTACTTC	CASSVGLAGGTQETQYF
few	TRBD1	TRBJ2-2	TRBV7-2	TGTGCCAGCAGCTATGGACAGGGGGCGCGGGAGCTGTTTTTT	CASSYGQGARELFF
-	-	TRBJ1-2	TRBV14	TGTGCCAGCAGCGCGAGAATTGGCGGCCATGGCGGGGGCTACACCTTC	CASSARIGGHGGGYTF
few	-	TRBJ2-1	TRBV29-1	TGCAGCGTAGGGAGGCGGATAAGCTCCTACAATGAGCAGTTCTTC	CSVGRRISSYNEQFF
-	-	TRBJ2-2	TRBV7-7	TGTGCTAGCAGCTCCCGGGGAGGCGCGGGGACATACACCGGGGAGCTGTTTTTT	CASSSRGGAGTYTGELFF
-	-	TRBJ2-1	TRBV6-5	TGTGCCAGCAGTTCCGGGACAAACAATGAGCAGTTCTTC	CASSSGTNNEQFF
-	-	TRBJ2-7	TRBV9	TGTGCCAGCAGCGTAGCTGGCAGATACGAGCAGTACTTC	CASSVAGRYEQYF
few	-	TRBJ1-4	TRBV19	TGTGCCAGTAGTATTCAGGGCACTAATGAAAAACTGTTTTTT	CASSIQGTNEKLFF
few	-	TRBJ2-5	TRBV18	TGTGCCAGCTCCAACGGTAACCAAGAGACCCAGTACTTC	CASSNGNQETQYF
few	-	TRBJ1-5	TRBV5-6	TGTGCCAGCAGCTTTGGGCACCTCGGCGGCAATCAGCCCCAGCATTTT	CASSFGHLGGNQPQHF
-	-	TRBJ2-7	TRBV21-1	TGTGCCAGCAGCAAAGGGTATGAGAGGGGGAGCTACGAGCAGTACTTC	CASSKGYERGSYEQYF
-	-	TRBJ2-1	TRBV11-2	TGTGCCAGCAGCTTATCCCTACCGACCGTTCATCCGTTCTTC	CASSLSLPTVHPFF
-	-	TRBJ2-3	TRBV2	TGTGCCAGCAGTGAGCCGGGGGGCACAGATACGCAGTATTTT	CASSEPGGTDTQYF
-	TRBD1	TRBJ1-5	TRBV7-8	TGTGCCAGCAGCTTAGGGACTTCCGGGACAGGGAGGCATCAGCCCCAGCATTTT	CASSLGTSGTGRHQPQHF
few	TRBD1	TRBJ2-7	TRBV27	TGTGCCAGCAGGGGACAGGCCTACGAGCAGTACTTC	CASRGQAYEQYF
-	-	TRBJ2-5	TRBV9	TGTGCCAGCAGCGCCGGCGTAAACTTGTTAGGCCAGGGGGAGACCCAGTACTTC	CASSAGVNLLGQGETQYF
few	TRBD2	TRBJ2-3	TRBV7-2	TGTGCCAGCAGCTTAGAACTAGCGGGCACAGATACGCAGTATTTT	CASSLELAGTDTQYF
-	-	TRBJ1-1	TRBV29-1	TGCAGCGTTGGGAACTGGCAGGGTCCCTTCACTGAAGCTTTCTTT	CSVGNWQGPFTEAFF
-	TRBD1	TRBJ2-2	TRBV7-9	TGTGCCAGCAGCTCGCAGACAGGGGGCTACACCGGGGAGCTGTTTTTT	CASSSQTGGYTGELFF
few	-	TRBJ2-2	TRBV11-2	TGTGCCAGCAGCTTAAGTCGCGTCTGGGTCACCGGGGAGCTGTTTTTT	CASSLSRVWVTGELFF
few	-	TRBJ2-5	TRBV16	TGTGCCAGCAGCCAATCAGGCGGTTTTGAGACCCAGTACTTC	CASSQSGGFETQYF
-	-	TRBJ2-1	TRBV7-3	TGTGCCAGCAGTTCGGGACGGACATACAATGAGCAGTTCTTC	CASSSGRTYNEQFF
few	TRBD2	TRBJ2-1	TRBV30	TGTGCCTGGAGTATATCTAGCGGGGGGGCCTTGGAGCAGTTCTTC	CAWSISSGGALEQFF
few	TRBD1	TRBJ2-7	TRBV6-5	TGTGCCAGCAGTTACGGACAGGGGTATCTTTACGAGCAGTACTTC	CASSYGQGYLYEQYF
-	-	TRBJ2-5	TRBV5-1	TGCGCCAGCAGCTTGGAACGGATACAAGAGACCCAGTACTTC	CASSLERIQETQYF
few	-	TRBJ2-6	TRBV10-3	TGTGCCATCAGTGAGGCCGCCGGGGCATCTGGGGCCAACGTCCTGACTTTC	CAISEAAGASGANVLTF
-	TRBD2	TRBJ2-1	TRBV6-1	TGTGCCAGCAGTAAAGACCTACTAGCGGGGGATAGCTCCTACAATGAGCAGTTCTTC	CASSKDLLAGDSSYNEQFF
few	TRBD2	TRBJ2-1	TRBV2	TGTGCCAGCAGTGGCGGGGGAGCCTCCTACAATGAGCAGTTCTTC	CASSGGGASYNEQFF
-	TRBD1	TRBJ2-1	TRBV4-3	TGCGCCAGCAGCCTCCAGACCGGGACAGTGAGCTCCTACAATGAGCAGTTCTTC	CASSLQTGTVSSYNEQFF
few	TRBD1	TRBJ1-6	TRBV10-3	TGTGCCATCAGGGACAGGGATAGGAACTCACCCCTCCACTTT	CAIRDRDRNSPLHF
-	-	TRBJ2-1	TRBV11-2	TGTGCCAGCCTCTCCCTTAGGGGAAGCCACAATGAGCAGTTCTTC	CASLSLRGSHNEQFF
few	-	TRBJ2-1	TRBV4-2	TGTGCCAGCAGCCAAGTCACGGGGACCTACATGTCGTTCTTC	CASSQVTGTYMSFF
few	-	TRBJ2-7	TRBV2	TGTGCCAGCAGTGATGCAGGTCTCCCCCTCTACGAGCAGTACTTC	CASSDAGLPLYEQYF
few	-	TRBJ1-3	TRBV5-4	TGTGCCAGCAGCTCAAGAGACAGGCGCGGAAACACCATATATTTT	CASSSRDRRGNTIYF
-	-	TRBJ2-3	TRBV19	TGTGCCAGTAGTATTGCGGGGGCTGCAGATACGCAGTATTTT	CASSIAGAADTQYF
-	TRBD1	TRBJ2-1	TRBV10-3	TGTGCCATCAGTGAGTCGTGGACAGGACCTCCGGGGACTGAGCAGTTCTTC	CAISESWTGPPGTEQFF
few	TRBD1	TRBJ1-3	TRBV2	TGTGCCTTCGGACAGGGCGTTTTATATTTT	CAFGQGVLYF
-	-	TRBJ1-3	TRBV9	TGTGCCAGCAGCCCAAGGACGAGCTCTGGAAACACCATATATTTT	CASSPRTSSGNTIYF
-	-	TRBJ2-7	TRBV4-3	TGCGCCAGCAGCCAGTTTAGGGAATCCGAGCAGTACTTC	CASSQFRESEQYF
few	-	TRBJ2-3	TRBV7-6	TGTGCCAGCAGCTTACGCGATACGCAGTATTTT	CASSLRDTQYF
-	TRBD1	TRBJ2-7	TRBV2	TGTGCCAGCAGCTTACAGGGGGCACCCTACGAGCAGTACTTC	CASSLQGAPYEQYF
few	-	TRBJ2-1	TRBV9	TGTGCCAGCAGCGATACTCCCTACCGGGACTACAATGAGCAGTTCTTC	CASSDTPYRDYNEQFF